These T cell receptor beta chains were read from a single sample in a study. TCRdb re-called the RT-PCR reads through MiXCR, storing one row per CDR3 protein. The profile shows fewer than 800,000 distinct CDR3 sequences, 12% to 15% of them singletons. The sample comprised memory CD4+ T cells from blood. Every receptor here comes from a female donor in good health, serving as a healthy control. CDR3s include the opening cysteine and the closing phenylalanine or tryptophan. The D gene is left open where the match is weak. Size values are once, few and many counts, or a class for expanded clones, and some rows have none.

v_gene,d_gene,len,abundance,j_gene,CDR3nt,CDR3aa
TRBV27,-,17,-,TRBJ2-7,TGTGCCAGCAGTTCCCGAGGGGGGGGGGCAAGGTCTTACGAGCAGTACTTC,CASSSRGGGARSYEQYF
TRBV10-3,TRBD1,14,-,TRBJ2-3,TGTGCCATCAGGGAGTTGAGGACAGGGGATACGCAGTATTTT,CAIRELRTGDTQYF
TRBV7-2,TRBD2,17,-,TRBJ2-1,TGTGCCAGCAGCTTTCAGGGCGGGAGGGGGGCCGTGAATGAGCAGTTCTTC,CASSFQGGRGAVNEQFF
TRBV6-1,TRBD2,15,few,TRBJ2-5,TGTGCCAGCAGGTCGGGACTAGCGGGAGAAGAGACCCAGTACTTC,CASRSGLAGEETQYF
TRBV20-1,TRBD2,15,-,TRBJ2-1,TGCAGTGCTAGAGTGGCTGACGGGAGGGTCAATGAGCAGTTCTTC,CSARVADGRVNEQFF
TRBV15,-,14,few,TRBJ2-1,TGTGCCACCAGCAGGGACATCAACTACAATGAGCAGTTCTTC,CATSRDINYNEQFF
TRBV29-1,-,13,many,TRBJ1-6,TGCAGCGTTAAAAGAGGTTTTAATTCACCCCTCCACTTT,CSVKRGFNSPLHF
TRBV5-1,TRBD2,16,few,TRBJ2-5,TGCGCCAGCAGCTTGGGACTAGCGGGGCGCCAAGAGACCCAGTACTTC,CASSLGLAGRQETQYF
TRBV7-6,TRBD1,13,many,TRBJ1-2,TGTGCCAGCAGCGCCTCAGGGGGCTATGGCTACACCTTC,CASSASGGYGYTF
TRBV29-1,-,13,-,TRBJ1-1,TGCAGCGTTCTGGCGTCACCGAACACTGAAGCTTTCTTT,CSVLASPNTEAFF
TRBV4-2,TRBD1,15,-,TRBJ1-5,TGTGCCAGCAGCCAAGGGCAGGGGGCTTATCAGCCCCAGCATTTT,CASSQGQGAYQPQHF
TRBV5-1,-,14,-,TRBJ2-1,TGCGCCAGCAGCTTGTATCGGGCCGCGGGGGAGCAGTTCTTC,CASSLYRAAGEQFF
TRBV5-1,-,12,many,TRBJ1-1,TGCGCCAGCAGCTTGTCGGGATTTGAAGCTTTCTTT,CASSLSGFEAFF
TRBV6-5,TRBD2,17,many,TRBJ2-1,TGTGCCAGCAGTTACGGGGCTAGCGGGAGGCAGTGGAATGAGCAGTTCTTC,CASSYGASGRQWNEQFF
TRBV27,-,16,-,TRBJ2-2,TGTGCCAGCAGTCCCCTTGTGGGGGCTAACACCGGGGAGCTGTTTTTT,CASSPLVGANTGELFF
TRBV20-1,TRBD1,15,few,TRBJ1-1,TGCAGTGCTAGAGAGGCGCAGGGGGGAGGTACTGAAGCTTTCTTT,CSAREAQGGGTEAFF
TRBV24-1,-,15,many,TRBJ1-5,TGTGCCACCAGTGATTCTCGACAGTTCAATCAGCCCCAGCATTTT,CATSDSRQFNQPQHF
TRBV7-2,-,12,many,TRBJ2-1,TGTGCCAGCAGCCTTCAGTACAATGAGCAGTTCTTC,CASSLQYNEQFF
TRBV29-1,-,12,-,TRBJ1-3,TGCAGCGCCGGAGAAACTGGAAACACCATATATTTT,CSAGETGNTIYF
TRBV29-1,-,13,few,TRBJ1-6,TGCAGCGTTGAGGACAAGAGGGGGGACCCCCTCCACTTT,CSVEDKRGDPLHF
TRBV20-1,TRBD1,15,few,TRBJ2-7,TGCAGTGCTAGAGAAATGGGACAGGGGCGCTACGAGCAGTACTTC,CSAREMGQGRYEQYF
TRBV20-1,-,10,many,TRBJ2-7,TGCAGTGCTGGCAGATACGAGCAGTACTTC,CSAGRYEQYF
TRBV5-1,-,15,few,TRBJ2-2,TGCGCCAGCTGCTGGCAGGAGACGAACACCGGGGAGCTGTTTTTT,CASCWQETNTGELFF
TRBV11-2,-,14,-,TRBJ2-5,TGTGCCAGCAGCCCCGGTAGTCTGGGAGGGACCCAGTACTTC,CASSPGSLGGTQYF
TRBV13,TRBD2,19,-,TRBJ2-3,TGTGCCAGCAGCTTAGGCCGACTAGCGGGAGGGCCAGACACAGATACGCAGTATTTT,CASSLGRLAGGPDTDTQYF
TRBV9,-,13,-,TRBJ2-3,TGTGCCAGCAGCGCTAGCCCCGCAGATACGCAGTATTTT,CASSASPADTQYF
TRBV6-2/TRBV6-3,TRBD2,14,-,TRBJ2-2,TGTGCCAGTACTAGCGGGGGGCCCACCGGGGAGCTGTTTTTT,CASTSGGPTGELFF
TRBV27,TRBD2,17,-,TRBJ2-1,TGTGCCAGCACTTTGAGATTCGGGGGGAGGCCCTACAATGAGCAGTTCTTC,CASTLRFGGRPYNEQFF
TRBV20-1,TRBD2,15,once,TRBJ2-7,TGCAGTGCTAGATCTAGCGGGCTCCTCTCCTACGAGCAGCACTTC,CSARSSGLLSYEQHF
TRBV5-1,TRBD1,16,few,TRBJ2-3,TGCGCCAGCAGCACCCCGACAGGGGAGACGAGAGATACGCAGTATTTT,CASSTPTGETRDTQYF
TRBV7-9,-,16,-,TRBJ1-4,TGTGCCAGCAGCTTAGCCAGCGCAGGGTTTAATGAAAAACTGTTTTTT,CASSLASAGFNEKLFF
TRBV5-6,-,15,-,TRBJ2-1,TGTGCCAGCAGCTACACCGGGACTGTGGGGCTTGAGCAGTTCTTC,CASSYTGTVGLEQFF
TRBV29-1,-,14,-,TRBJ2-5,TGCAGCGTTGCAACGCAGGATAGCAATCAGCCCCAGTACTTC,CSVATQDSNQPQYF
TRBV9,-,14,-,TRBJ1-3,TGTGCCAGCAGCGTCCGTAGCTCTGGAAACACCATATATTTT,CASSVRSSGNTIYF
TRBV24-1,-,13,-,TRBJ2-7,TGTGCCACCAGTGCCTACACAGGGATGGAGCAGTACTTC,CATSAYTGMEQYF
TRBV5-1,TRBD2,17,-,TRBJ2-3,TGCGCCAGCAGCTTGTCTGGGACTAGCGGGAGAGGGGGTACGCAGTATTTT,CASSLSGTSGRGGTQYF
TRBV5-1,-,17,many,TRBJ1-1,TGCGCCAGCAGCCCGGGATCCGGGGGAGCGATGAACACTGAAGCTTTCTTT,CASSPGSGGAMNTEAFF
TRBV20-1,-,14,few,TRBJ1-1,TGCAGTGCTGAGGGCCGCGGGGGGGAGACTGAAGCTTTCTTT,CSAEGRGGETEAFF
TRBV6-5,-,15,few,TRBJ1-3,TGTGCCAGCAGTCGGAGCAGGGGCTCTGGAAACACCATATATTTT,CASSRSRGSGNTIYF
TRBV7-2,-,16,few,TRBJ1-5,TGTGCCAGCAGCTTAGTCGGGGGGCGCCACAATCAGCCCCAGCATTTT,CASSLVGGRHNQPQHF
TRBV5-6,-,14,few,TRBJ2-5,TGTGCCAGCAGCTCAACCAGGGGAGGGGAGACCCAGTACTTC,CASSSTRGGETQYF
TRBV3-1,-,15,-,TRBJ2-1,TGTGCCAGCAGCCAAGGGCACACTCAAGGCAATGAGCAGTTCTTC,CASSQGHTQGNEQFF
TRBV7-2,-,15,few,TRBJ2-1,TGTGCCAGCAGCCAGGACCCGCTATATTACAATGAGCAGTTCTTC,CASSQDPLYYNEQFF
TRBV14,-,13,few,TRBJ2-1,TGTGCCAGCAGCCAAGGCCCAGTCCAGGAGCAGTTCTTC,CASSQGPVQEQFF
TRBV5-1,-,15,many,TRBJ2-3,TGCGCCAGCAGGGAGGACAAGTCTAGCACAGATACGCAGTATTTT,CASREDKSSTDTQYF
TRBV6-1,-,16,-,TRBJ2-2,TGTGCCAGCAGTGATTTGGCCCCCTCTTACACCGGGGAGCTGTTTTTT,CASSDLAPSYTGELFF
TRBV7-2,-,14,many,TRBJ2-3,TGTGCCAGCACTTGGTGGGGGAGCACAGATACGCAGTATTTT,CASTWWGSTDTQYF
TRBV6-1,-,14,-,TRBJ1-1,TGTGCCAGCAGTGAGACCAATCAACAGGTTCCCGCTTTCTTT,CASSETNQQVPAFF
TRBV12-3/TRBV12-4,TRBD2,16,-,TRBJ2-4,TGTGCCAGCAGCCCCAGCGGGAGCTTATCCAAAAACATTCAGTACTTC,CASSPSGSLSKNIQYF
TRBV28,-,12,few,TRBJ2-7,TGTGCCAGCAGTTTATTTTGGGGCGAGCAGTACTTC,CASSLFWGEQYF
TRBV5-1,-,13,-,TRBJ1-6,TGCGCCAGCAGCTCCGACCCAGGTTCACCCCTCCACTTT,CASSSDPGSPLHF
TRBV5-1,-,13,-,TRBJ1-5,TGCGCCAGCAGCTCTGGGGTGGATCAGCCCCAGCATTTT,CASSSGVDQPQHF
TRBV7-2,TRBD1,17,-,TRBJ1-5,TGTGCCAGCAGCTTCTACAACCGGGACAGAAAGGGTCAGCCCCAGCATTTT,CASSFYNRDRKGQPQHF
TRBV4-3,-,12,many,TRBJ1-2,TGCGCCAGCAGCCAAGAGGGTAATGGCTACACCTTC,CASSQEGNGYTF
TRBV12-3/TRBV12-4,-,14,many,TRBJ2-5,TGTGCCAGCACCTCATTCGGGTCCCAAGAGACCCAGTACTTC,CASTSFGSQETQYF
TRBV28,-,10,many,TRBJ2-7,TGTGCCAGCAGTTTATACGAGCAGTACTTC,CASSLYEQYF
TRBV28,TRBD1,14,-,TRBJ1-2,TGTGCCAGCAGTTTCAGACAGGGGGGCGCTGGCTACACCTTC,CASSFRQGGAGYTF